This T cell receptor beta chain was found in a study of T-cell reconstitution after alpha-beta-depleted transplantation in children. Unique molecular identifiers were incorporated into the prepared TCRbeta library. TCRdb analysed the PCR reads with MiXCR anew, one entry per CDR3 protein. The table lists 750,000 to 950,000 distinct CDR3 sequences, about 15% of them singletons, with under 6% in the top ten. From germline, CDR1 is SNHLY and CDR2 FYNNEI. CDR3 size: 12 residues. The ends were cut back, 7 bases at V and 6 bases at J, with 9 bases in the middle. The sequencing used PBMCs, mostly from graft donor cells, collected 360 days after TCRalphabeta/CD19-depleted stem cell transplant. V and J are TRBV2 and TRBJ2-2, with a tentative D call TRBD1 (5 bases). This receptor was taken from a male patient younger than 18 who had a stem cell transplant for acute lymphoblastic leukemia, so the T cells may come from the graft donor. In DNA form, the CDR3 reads TGTGCCAGCACTGGGGCGGCCGGGGAGCTGTTTTTT. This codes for CASTGAAGELFF.